The 14 T cell receptor beta chains presented below share a single source sample, sequenced in a study of blood T cells in healthy people across ages. Alongside a J-beta primer mix, a sample-barcoded 5' primer served in a second PCR lasting about 6 to 12 cycles. From the 5' RACE reads, TCRdb called clonotypes with MiXCR, one entry per CDR3 protein. The sample lists roughly 700,000 distinct CDR3 sequences; more than 20% were seen once. This same sample was also part of a study on T cells of mothers and their children.

Material for sequencing was blood. These receptor sequences come from a boy aged 5-17 years in good health.

This clonotype showed up just a few times. This chain connects TRBV3-1 to TRBJ2-5, with 7 bases fitting TRBD2. The CDR3 is made up of 11 amino acids. The J segment lost 9 bases and the V segment lost 4 bases, leaving 2 bases of the junction unmatched. The germline V gene encodes CDR1 LGHDT and CDR2 YNNKEL (reference sequence). CDR3 DNA sequence: TGTGCCAGCAGCCCCGGACTAGCCCAGTACTTC. It translates to CASSPGLAQYF.

The gene calls are TRBV10-3 and TRBJ2-5; possibly TRBD2 for D (5 bases). The germline V and J ends were trimmed by 4 bases and 1 base, with 7 bases remaining between them. The CDR3 spans 13 residues. Germline values: CDR1 ENHRY, CDR2 SYGVKD. The CDR3 sequence is CAISAGIQETQYF. In DNA, the CDR3 is TGTGCCATCAGTGCCGGGATCCAAGAGACCCAGTACTTC.

The chain uses TRBV20-1 and TRBJ2-7; the match to TRBD2 covers 9 bases. CDR3 length equals 13 residues. The J segment lost 6 bases and the V segment lost 3 bases, leaving 6 bases of the junction unmatched. Germline V CDR1 and CDR2: DFQATT, SNEGSKA (reference sequence). The CDR3 here is CSASAGGQSEQYF. CDR3 DNA: TGCAGTGCTAGTGCGGGAGGGCAGAGCGAGCAGTACTTC.

J is TRBJ2-5 and V is TRBV7-2; 14 bases are a match to TRBD2. The J call may be in error: the DNA end matches TRBJ2-1 better. Per germline, CDR1 SGHTA and CDR2 FQGNSA. The CDR3 runs 14 residues. CDR3 sequence: CASSPRTSGGLQFF. The CDR3 DNA sequence: TGTGCCAGCAGCCCACGGACTAGCGGGGGGCTGCAGTTCTTC.

This clonotype was counted a few times. J is TRBJ2-5 and V is TRBV6-2 or TRBV6-3, with D possibly being TRBD1 (6 bases). Germline CDR1 and CDR2: MNHEY and SVGEGT. V lost 1 base, J lost 8 bases, and 17 bases lay in between. The CDR3 spans 15 residues. CDR3 nucleotide sequence: TGTGCCAGCAGTTACTGGGACAAGGATGGGCCCACCCAGTACTTC. Translated, it gives CASSYWDKDGPTQYF.

This clonotype was observed a handful of times. V and J are TRBV7-9 and TRBJ2-5, with D maybe TRBD2 (6 bases). The length of the CDR3 is 14 residues. V was clipped by 4 bases and J by 5 bases, with 14 bases between them. Germline values: CDR1 SEHNR, CDR2 FQNEAQ (reference sequence). For the CDR3, the DNA is TGTGCCAGCAGCTCGGCGGGACTTTTGGAGACCCAGTACTTC. Translated, it gives CASSSAGLLETQYF.

This chain joins TRBV4-1 and TRBJ2-5; D unclear. The J call may be in error: the DNA end matches TRBJ2-1 better. Germline loops: CDR1 MGHRA, CDR2 YSYEKL. CDR3 length equals 14 residues. The CDR3 DNA is TGCGCCAGCAGCCAAGAGATGTGGGACAATGAGCAGTTCTTC. It encodes CASSQEMWDNEQFF.

Regarding this clonotype: No conserved phenylalanine or tryptophan is present at the end of the CDR3, so a read error is the likely explanation. Because the CDR3's place on the DNA is in doubt, the DNA is left out and the CDR3 is given as listed by TCRdb. The J gene is TRBJ2-3, the V gene TRBV12-3 or TRBV12-4. Termini included, the CDR3 measures 14 amino acids. This CDR3 reads CASSSMASTDAEYS.

The V call is TRBV27, the J call TRBJ2-1; D possibly corresponds to TRBD1 (5 bases). The CDR3 extends over 13 amino acids. CDR1 MNHEY and CDR2 SMNVEV come from the germline V gene (reference sequence). Trimming pared 6 bases from V and 10 bases from J, leaving 16 bases between. The DNA for the CDR3 is TGTGCCAGCAGCGTTGCAGGGCAGAACGAGCAGTTCTTC. Residues: CASSVAGQNEQFF.

In its sample, this clonotype was seen a few times. The chain carries TRBV5-1 and TRBJ1-2; TRBD1 aligns across 7 bases. There are 15 residues in the CDR3. The ends lost 0 bases at V and 4 bases at J; junction bases unmatched: 6. The germline CDR1 and CDR2 sequences are SGHRS and YFSETQ. The CDR3 bases are TGCGCCAGCAGCTTGGAGGGGGCCTTTGCCTATGGCTACACCTTC. This encodes CASSLEGAFAYGYTF. The entire variable domain, with the rest obtained from reference TRBV5-1 and TRBJ1-2, is as follows: KAGVTQTPRYLIKTRGQQVTLSCSPISGHRSVSWYQQTPGQGLQFLFEYFSETQRNKGNFPGRFSGRQFSNSRSEMNVSTLELGDSALYLCASSLEGAFAYGYTFGSGTRLTVV.

This CDR3 is CASSQPKGQGHNEQYF. In DNA, the CDR3 is TGTGCCAGCAGTCAGCCAAAGGGACAGGGTCACAACGAGCAGTACTTC. The genes are TRBV6-2 or TRBV6-3 and TRBJ2-7, with 9 bases aligning to TRBD1. Germline assignment: CDR1 MNHEY and CDR2 SVGEGT. With V trimmed by 5 bases and J by 5 bases, 13 bases remained unmatched. There are 16 residues in the CDR3.

In this sample, this clonotype turned up a few times. The V and J genes are TRBV3-1 and TRBJ2-5; tentatively, D is TRBD1 (5 bases). The end of the DNA fits TRBJ2-7 better, so the J call may be wrong. CDR1 LGHDT and CDR2 YNNKEL come from the germline V gene (reference sequence). The CDR3 has 15 residues. The DNA for the CDR3 is TGTGCCAGCAGCCCGTATACCCTTACAGGTGACGAGCAGTACTTC. Translation: CASSPYTLTGDEQYF.

J is TRBJ2-7 and V is TRBV28, with D hard to call. The CDR3 totals 13 residues. Germline loops: CDR1 MDHEN, CDR2 SYDVKM. V was shortened by 11 bases and J by 4 bases, with 18 bases between the two germline ends. CDR3 residues: CASTPRMGYEQYF. The CDR3 DNA is TGTGCCTCGACCCCCAGAATGGGATACGAGCAGTACTTC.

This clonotype occurred a few times. This rearrangement joins TRBV28 to TRBJ2-7; TRBD2 matches 8 bases. With 10 bases clipped from V and 2 bases from J, the junction kept 4 bases outside the gene matches. Looked up from germline, CDR1 is MDHEN and CDR2 is SYDVKM. The CDR3 covers 12 residues. The CDR3 bases are TGTGCCATCACTAGCGGAACCTACGAGCAGTACTTC. Translating gives CAITSGTYEQYF.